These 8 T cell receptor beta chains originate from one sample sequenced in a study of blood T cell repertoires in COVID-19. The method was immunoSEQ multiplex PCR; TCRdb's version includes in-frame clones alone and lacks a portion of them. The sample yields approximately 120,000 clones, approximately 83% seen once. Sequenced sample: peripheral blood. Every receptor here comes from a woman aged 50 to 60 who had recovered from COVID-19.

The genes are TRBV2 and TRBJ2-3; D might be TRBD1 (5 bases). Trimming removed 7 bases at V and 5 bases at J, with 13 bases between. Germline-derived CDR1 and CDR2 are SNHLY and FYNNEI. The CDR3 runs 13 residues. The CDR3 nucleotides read TGTGCCAGCACGCAGGAAAGGGGAGATACGCAGTATTTT. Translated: CASTQERGDTQYF.

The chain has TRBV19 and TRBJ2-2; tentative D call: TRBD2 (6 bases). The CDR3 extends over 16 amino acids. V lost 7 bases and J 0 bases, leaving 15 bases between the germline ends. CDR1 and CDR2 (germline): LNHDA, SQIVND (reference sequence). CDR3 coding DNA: TGTGCCAGTACCGCTGGCGGGGCGGCGAACACCGGGGAGCTGTTTTTT. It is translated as CASTAGGAANTGELFF.

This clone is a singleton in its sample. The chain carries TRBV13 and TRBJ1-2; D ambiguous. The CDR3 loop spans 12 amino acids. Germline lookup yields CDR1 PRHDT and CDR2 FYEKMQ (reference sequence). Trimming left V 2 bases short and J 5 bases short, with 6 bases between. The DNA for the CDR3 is TGTGCCAGCAGCTTACGGTCTTATGGCTACACCTTC. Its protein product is CASSLRSYGYTF.

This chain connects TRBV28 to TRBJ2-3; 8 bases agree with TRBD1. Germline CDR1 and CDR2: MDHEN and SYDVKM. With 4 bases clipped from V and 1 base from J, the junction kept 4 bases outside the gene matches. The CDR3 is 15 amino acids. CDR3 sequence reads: CASSSATGGTDTQYF. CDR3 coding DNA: TGTGCCAGCAGTTCTGCGACAGGGGGCACAGATACGCAGTATTTT.

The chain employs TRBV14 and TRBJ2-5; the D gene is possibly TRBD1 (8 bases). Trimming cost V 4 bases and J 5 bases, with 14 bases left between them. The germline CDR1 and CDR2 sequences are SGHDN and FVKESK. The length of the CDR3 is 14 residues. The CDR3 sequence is CASSRTGRGETQYF. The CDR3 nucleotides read TGTGCCAGCAGCCGGACAGGGAGGGGGGAGACCCAGTACTTC.

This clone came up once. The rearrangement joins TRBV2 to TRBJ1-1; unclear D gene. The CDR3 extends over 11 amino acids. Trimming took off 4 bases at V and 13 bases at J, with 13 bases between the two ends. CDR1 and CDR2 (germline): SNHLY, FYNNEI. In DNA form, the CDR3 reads TGTGCCAGCAGTGCGGGGTCACCACATTTCTTT. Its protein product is CASSAGSPHFF.

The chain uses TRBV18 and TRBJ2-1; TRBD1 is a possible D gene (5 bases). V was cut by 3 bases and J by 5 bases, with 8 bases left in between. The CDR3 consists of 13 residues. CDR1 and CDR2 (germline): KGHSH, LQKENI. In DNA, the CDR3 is TGTGCCAGCTCACCCGGACACAACAATGAGCAGTTCTTC. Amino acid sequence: CASSPGHNNEQFF.

The CDR3 coding sequence is TGTGCCAGCAGCTCACGGACGGGGAGTGGTGGCTACACCTTC. Its protein product is CASSSRTGSGGYTF. V and J are TRBV7-8 and TRBJ1-2, with D unclear. The CDR3 has 14 residues. The V end was cut by 4 bases, the J end by 7 bases, with 16 bases between. The germline V gene has CDR1 SGHVS and CDR2 FQNEAQ.